This T cell receptor (beta chain) was identified during a study of sequential checkpoint blockade in melanoma (dated by TCRdb to about 2019). About the investigation overall: Using 1:1 randomization, the trial assigned patients either to first-line nivolumab followed by ipilimumab (arm A) or to ipilimumab followed by nivolumab (arm B). Maintenance nivolumab came after both trial sequences. General findings and caveats noted by the study authors: The model for predicting response that combines TCR metrics with mutation burden needs to be validated in larger, independent patient cohorts.

TCRbeta CDR3 regions were immunosequenced from genomic DNA with the immunoSEQ Assay. Before high-throughput sequencing, genomic DNA was amplified using bias-controlled multiplex PCR. The published analysis was carried out like this. To quantify the absolute abundance of each unique TCRbeta CDR3 region, the sequences were collapsed and filtered. Clonality was defined as 1 minus Pielou's evenness and was calculated using productive rearrangements only. Clones with significantly greater frequencies in on-treatment versus baseline samples were identified using a previously published method. This is the immuneACCESS table as TCRdb keeps it, with only in-frame sequences that have V and J called. A part of the clones is gone; compared with another copy, unresolved V genes explain less than half, and the rest is unexplained. V and J calls and clone size come straight from that table; D and trimming were deduced from the DNA. The sample records approximately 17,000 clones, more than 75% of which are singletons. Approximately 10% of the sample belongs to the ten largest clones.

This specimen's treatment or condition label, interpreted: randomized to nivolumab then ipilimumab (arm A) or the reverse (arm B). No trial patient had received prior DNA-damaging chemotherapy. A FACS Aria II flow cytometer was used to sort live CD3+CD8+ cells that were negative for CD19 and CD56 from thawed PBMCs. Samples came from patients with melanoma in CheckMate 064, a randomized, open-label phase II trial of sequential checkpoint blockade. Peripheral blood mononuclear cells were collected by leukapheresis, purified with Ficoll-Paque, and frozen in human serum with around 10% DMSO. Right after sorting, the blood CD3+CD8+ cells were verified to be >95% pure, and DNA extraction followed. This clone was detected only a few times. Its specific antigen is unknown. Qualities for individual bases were not recorded, and no much larger clone is one base off. The sample was CD8+ T cells sorted from blood (inferred from file names), taken from a patient given nivolumab and ipilimumab in sequence. This sequence was found in a human donor with melanoma.

The CDR3 region reads CASGKTGLAKEQYF. The DNA sequence is as follows: TGTGCCAGCGGTAAGACGGGACTAGCAAAAGAGCAGTACTTC. This receptor chain uses TRBV6-5 and TRBJ2-7; 9 junctional bases match TRBD2. Spanning cysteine to phenylalanine, the CDR3 consists of 14 amino acids. Kept here is only the CDR3 DNA, which spans 42 bases and is read in frame from base 1. Based on the germline V gene, the CDR1 and CDR2 sequences are MNHEY and SVGAGI. Ends trimmed: V by 8 bases, J by 7 bases; bases unmatched to a gene: 12.